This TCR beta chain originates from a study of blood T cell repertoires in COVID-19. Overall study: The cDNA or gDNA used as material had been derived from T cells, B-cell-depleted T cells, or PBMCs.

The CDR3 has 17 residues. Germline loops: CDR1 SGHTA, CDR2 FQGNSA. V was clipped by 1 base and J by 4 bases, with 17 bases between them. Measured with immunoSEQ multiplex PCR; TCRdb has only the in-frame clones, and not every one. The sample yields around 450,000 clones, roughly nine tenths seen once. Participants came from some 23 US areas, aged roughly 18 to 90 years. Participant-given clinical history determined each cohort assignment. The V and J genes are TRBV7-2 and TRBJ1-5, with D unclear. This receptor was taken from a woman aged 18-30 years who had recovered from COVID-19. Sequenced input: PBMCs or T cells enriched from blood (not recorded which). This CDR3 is CASSLGGGWTLNQPQHF. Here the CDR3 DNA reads TGTGCCAGCAGCTTAGGGGGAGGCTGGACTTTGAATCAGCCCCAGCATTTT.